Reported below is one TCR beta chain. Original methodology: For nucleated cells, counts were estimated from reference gene primer amplification. This table comes from immunoSEQ multiplex PCR, and its TCRdb copy is limited to in-frame clones, with some not included. The V and J calls and clone size come from that table; D and trimming were worked out from the DNA. The sample consists of around 170,000 clones, about nine tenths of them appearing once. The sample belongs to a study of blood T cell repertoires in COVID-19. In the study overall: Samples came from the United States, Italy and Spain, spanning acute and convalescent COVID-19. The analysed material was cDNA or gDNA that came from T cells, B-cell-depleted T cells, or PBMCs.

The V gene end was trimmed by 2 bases and the J gene end by 7 bases; junction bases not matched to a gene: 16. The V gene's germline CDR1 is MDHEN and CDR2 SYDVKM. CDR3 length: 17 amino acids. The genes are TRBV28 and TRBJ2-7; 8 positions match TRBD2. This sequence was found in a man between 18 and 35 years old who had recovered from COVID-19. The sequenced sample was peripheral blood. The CDR3 DNA sequence: TGTGCCAGCAGTTTAGTTGCACGTGCGGGAGGTGATTGGGAGCAGTACTTC. Translated: CASSLVARAGGDWEQYF.